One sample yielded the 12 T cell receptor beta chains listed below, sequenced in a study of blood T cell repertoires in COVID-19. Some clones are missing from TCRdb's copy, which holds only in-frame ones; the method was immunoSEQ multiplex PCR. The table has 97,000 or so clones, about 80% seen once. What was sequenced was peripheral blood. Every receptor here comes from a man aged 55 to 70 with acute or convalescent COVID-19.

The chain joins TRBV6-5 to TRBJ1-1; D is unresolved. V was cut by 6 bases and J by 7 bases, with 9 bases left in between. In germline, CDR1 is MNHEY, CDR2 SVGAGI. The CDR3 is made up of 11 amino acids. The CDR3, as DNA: TGTGCCAGCAGCCTCAGGAATGAAGCTTTCTTT. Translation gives CASSLRNEAFF.

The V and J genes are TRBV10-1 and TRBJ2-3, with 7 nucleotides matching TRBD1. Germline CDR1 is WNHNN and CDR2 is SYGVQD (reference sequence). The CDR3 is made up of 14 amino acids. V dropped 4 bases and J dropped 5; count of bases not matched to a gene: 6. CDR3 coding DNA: TGCGCCAGCAGTGGAGGGGGCGGCAAAGATACGCAGTATTTT. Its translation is CASSGGGGKDTQYF.

For the CDR3, the DNA is TGTGCCAGCTCACCACGATCGGGGGGCGGATCACCCCTCCACTTT. It yields the protein CASSPRSGGGSPLHF. This chain joins TRBV18 and TRBJ1-6; D perhaps matches TRBD1 (6 bases). The CDR3 loop spans 15 amino acids. The V end was cut by 1 base, the J end by 10 bases, with 14 bases between. Germline lookup yields CDR1 KGHSH and CDR2 LQKENI.

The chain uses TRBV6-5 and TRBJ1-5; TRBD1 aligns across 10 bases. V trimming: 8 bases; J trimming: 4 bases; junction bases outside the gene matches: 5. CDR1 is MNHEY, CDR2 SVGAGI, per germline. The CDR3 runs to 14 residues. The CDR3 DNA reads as TGTGCCAGCGGGCGGACAGGGGGGAATCAGCCCCAGCATTTT. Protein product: CASGRTGGNQPQHF.

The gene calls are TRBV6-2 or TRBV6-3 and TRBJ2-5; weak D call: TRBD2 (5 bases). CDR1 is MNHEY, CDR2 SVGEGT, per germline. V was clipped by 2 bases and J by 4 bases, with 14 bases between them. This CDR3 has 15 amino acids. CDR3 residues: CASSYNARGSETQYF. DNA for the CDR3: TGTGCCAGCAGTTACAACGCCCGCGGGTCAGAGACCCAGTACTTC.

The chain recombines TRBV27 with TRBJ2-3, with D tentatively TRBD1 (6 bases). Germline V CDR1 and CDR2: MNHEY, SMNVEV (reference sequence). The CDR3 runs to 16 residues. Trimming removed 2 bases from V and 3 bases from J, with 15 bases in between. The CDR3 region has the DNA TGTGCCAGCAGTTTAGTAAAAGGGGGTTGGACAGATACGCAGTATTTT. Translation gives CASSLVKGGWTDTQYF.

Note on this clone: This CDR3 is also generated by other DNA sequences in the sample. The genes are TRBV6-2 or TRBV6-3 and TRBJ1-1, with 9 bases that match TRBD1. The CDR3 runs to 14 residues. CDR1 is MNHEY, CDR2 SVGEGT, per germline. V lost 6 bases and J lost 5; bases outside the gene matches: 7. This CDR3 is CASSTTGGRTEAFF. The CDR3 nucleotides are TGTGCCAGCAGCACAACAGGGGGCAGGACTGAAGCTTTCTTT.

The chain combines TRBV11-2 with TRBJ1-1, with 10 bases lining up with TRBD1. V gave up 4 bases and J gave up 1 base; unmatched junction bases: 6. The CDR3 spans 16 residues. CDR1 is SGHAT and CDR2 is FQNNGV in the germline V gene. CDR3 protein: CASSSDRGWENTEAFF. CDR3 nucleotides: TGTGCCAGCAGCTCGGACAGGGGGTGGGAGAACACTGAAGCTTTCTTT.

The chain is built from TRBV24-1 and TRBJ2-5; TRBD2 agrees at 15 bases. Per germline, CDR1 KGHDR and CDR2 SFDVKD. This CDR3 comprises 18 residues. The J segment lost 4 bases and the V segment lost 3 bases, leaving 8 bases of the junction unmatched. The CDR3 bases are TGTGCCACCAGTGATCAAGCCCCGGGACTAGCGGGAGGAGAGACCCAGTACTTC. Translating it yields CATSDQAPGLAGGETQYF.

CDR3 sequence (DNA): TGTGCCAGCAGCTCCCAGGGTAAAGCTTCACCCCTCCACTTT. It yields the protein CASSSQGKASPLHF. The chain employs TRBV7-2 and TRBJ1-6, with a possible D match to TRBD1 (5 bases). V was pared by 4 bases and J by 9 bases, with 13 bases between. Germline loops: CDR1 SGHTA, CDR2 FQGNSA. The CDR3 runs to 14 residues.

The CDR3 DNA sequence: TGCGCCAGCAGCCTGCTACAGGGGTCCTATAATTCACCCCTCCACTTT. It translates to CASSLLQGSYNSPLHF. This chain uses TRBV4-1 with TRBJ1-6; TRBD1 agrees at 7 bases. This CDR3 contains 16 residues. Unmatched junction bases numbered 4, after V lost 4 bases and J lost 1 base. Germline V gene sequence: CDR1 MGHRA, CDR2 YSYEKL.

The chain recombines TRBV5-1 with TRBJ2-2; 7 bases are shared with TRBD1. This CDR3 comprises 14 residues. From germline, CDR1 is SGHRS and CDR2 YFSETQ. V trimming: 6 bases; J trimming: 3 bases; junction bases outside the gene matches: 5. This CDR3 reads CASTDREHTGELFF. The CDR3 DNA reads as TGCGCCAGCACTGACAGGGAACACACCGGGGAGCTGTTTTTT.